What follows are 28 T cell receptor beta chains derived from one specimen sequenced in a study of T cell responses to AZD1222 COVID-19 vaccine. Assay used: immunoSEQ multiplex PCR; TCRdb lists only in-frame clones, some missing. The sample gives about 130,000 clones, 93% of which show up once; more than 0.7% is in the top ten. Specimen: peripheral blood, collected on day 0 of AZD1222 vaccination. Receptor source: an adult in good health.

The chain joins TRBV30 to TRBJ1-3; D uncertain. The CDR3 extends over 19 amino acids. The germline V gene encodes CDR1 GTSNPN and CDR2 SVGIG (reference sequence). Trimming took off 0 bases at V and 0 bases at J, with 21 bases between the two ends. The CDR3 DNA sequence: TGTGCCTGGAGTGTATCAGGAGCTCTAGGTTGGTTCTCTGGAAACACCATATATTTT. As protein: CAWSVSGALGWFSGNTIYF.

Comments on this clone: Other DNA sequences within the sample encode an identical CDR3. V usage is TRBV7-2 and J usage is TRBJ1-1; D uncertain. The CDR3 contains 13 residues. V was trimmed by 1 base and J by 5 bases, leaving 8 bases between them. Germline lookup yields CDR1 SGHTA and CDR2 FQGNSA. The CDR3 region is CASSLVSGTEAFF. The CDR3, as DNA: TGTGCCAGCAGCTTAGTGTCGGGGACTGAAGCTTTCTTT.

The chain has TRBV11-3 and TRBJ2-2; TRBD2 aligns across 8 bases. CDR3 length equals 15 residues. Germline lookup yields CDR1 SGHNT and CDR2 YENEEA. V gave up 4 bases and J gave up 4 bases; unmatched junction bases: 5. CDR3 DNA: TGTGCCAGCAGCTCGGGACTAGGGGGCACCGGGGAGCTGTTTTTT. This encodes CASSSGLGGTGELFF.

This chain joins TRBV11-2 and TRBJ1-6; the D gene is possibly TRBD1 (5 bases). The CDR3 totals 15 residues. Germline V gene sequence: CDR1 SGHAT, CDR2 FQNNGV. Trimming took off 5 bases at V and 9 bases at J, with 17 bases between the two ends. The CDR3 here is CASSKGGGMISPLHF. The CDR3 region has the DNA TGTGCCAGCAGCAAAGGTGGGGGAATGATTTCACCCCTCCACTTT.

The chain is built from TRBV28 and TRBJ1-1; 7 bases map to TRBD1. The CDR3 consists of 12 residues. Losses at the gene ends were 6 bases for V and 4 bases for J; bases not matched to a gene: 2. Germline CDR1 is MDHEN and CDR2 is SYDVKM. CDR3 in DNA: TGTGCCAGCAGCTGGACAGGCACTGAAGCTTTCTTT. It yields the protein CASSWTGTEAFF.

This chain uses TRBV24-1 with TRBJ2-2; 11 nucleotides line up with TRBD2. With 4 bases clipped from V and 4 bases from J, the junction kept 19 bases outside the gene matches. CDR1 KGHDR and CDR2 SFDVKD come from the germline V gene. The CDR3 has 21 residues. As DNA, the CDR3 is TGTGCCACCAGTGACTCCCGACCGACTAGCGGGGTGCCAGCGGGCACCGGGGAGCTGTTTTTT. This encodes CATSDSRPTSGVPAGTGELFF.

This chain joins TRBV30 and TRBJ2-5, with 10 bases lining up with TRBD1. The germline gives CDR1 GTSNPN, CDR2 SVGIG (reference sequence). The V segment lost 3 bases and the J segment 4 bases; nucleotides outside the gene matches: 5. CDR3 size: 14 residues. Here the CDR3 reads CAWSRGTGVETQYF. As DNA, the CDR3 is TGTGCCTGGAGCAGGGGGACAGGGGTAGAGACCCAGTACTTC.

The chain uses TRBV19 and TRBJ1-5; D is perhaps TRBD1 (5 bases). Looked up from germline, CDR1 is LNHDA and CDR2 is SQIVND (reference sequence). V was clipped by 0 bases and J by 1 base, with 7 bases between them. CDR3 size: 15 residues. The CDR3 protein is CASSIERQSNQPQHF. CDR3 bases: TGTGCCAGTAGTATAGAAAGACAGAGCAATCAGCCCCAGCATTTT. The complete variable domain, with remaining parts taken from reference TRBV19 and TRBJ1-5, reads DGGITQSPKYLFRKEGQNVTLSCEQNLNHDAMYWYRQDPGQGLRLIYYSQIVNDFQKGDIAEGYSVSREKKESFPLTVTSAQKNPTAFYLCASSIERQSNQPQHFGDGTRLSIL.

The chain couples TRBV4-1 to TRBJ1-1; D is possibly TRBD1 (6 bases). Trimming cost V 0 bases and J 0 bases, with 14 bases left between them. Germline values: CDR1 MGHRA, CDR2 YSYEKL. The CDR3 runs 17 residues. Here the CDR3 reads CASSQERTEVMNTEAFF. The CDR3 coding sequence is TGCGCCAGCAGCCAAGAAAGGACAGAAGTAATGAACACTGAAGCTTTCTTT.

The chain links TRBV25-1 to TRBJ1-3; weak D call: TRBD1 (5 bases). CDR3 length equals 18 residues. The germline V gene has CDR1 MGHDK and CDR2 SYGVNS. The V and J ends lost 4 bases and 4 bases respectively, with 23 bases between them. DNA for the CDR3: TGTGCCAGCAGTGCCTTTCACGGGGCCCGGGGGATCGGAAACACCATATATTTT. It codes for CASSAFHGARGIGNTIYF.

The chain is built from TRBV6-5 and TRBJ1-3, with D possibly being TRBD1 (5 bases). CDR3 length: 15 amino acids. V was clipped by 2 bases and J by 4 bases, with 12 bases between them. Per germline, CDR1 MNHEY and CDR2 SVGAGI. This CDR3 is CASSYGGQGGNTIYF. The DNA for the CDR3 is TGTGCCAGCAGTTACGGTGGGCAGGGCGGAAACACCATATATTTT.

The V gene is TRBV29-1, the J gene TRBJ1-6, with 8 bases fitting TRBD1. The V gene's germline CDR1 is SQVTM and CDR2 ANQGSEA. The CDR3 length is 14 residues. Trimming took 6 bases from V and 8 from J; bases not matched to a gene: 9. The CDR3 DNA reads as TGCAGCGTAAGGACAGGGAGTAGCGATTCACCCCTCCACTTT. It is translated as CSVRTGSSDSPLHF.

The chain joins TRBV10-3 to TRBJ1-5, with D uncertain. The CDR3 totals 15 residues. Germline CDR1 and CDR2: ENHRY and SYGVKD. V lost 3 bases and J lost 5, with 14 bases in between. The CDR3 region is CAISEGGAMDQPQHF. The CDR3 nucleotides are TGTGCCATCAGTGAAGGAGGAGCTATGGATCAGCCCCAGCATTTT.

The J gene is TRBJ1-5, the V gene TRBV19; no clear D. Trimming took 3 bases from V and 2 from J, leaving 11 bases between them. Germline CDR1 reads LNHDA; CDR2 reads SQIVND (reference sequence). CDR3 length: 15 amino acids. CDR3: CASSISRSGNQPQHF. CDR3 sequence (DNA): TGTGCCAGTAGTATCTCCAGGTCGGGCAATCAGCCCCAGCATTTT.

The rearrangement uses TRBV10-2 and TRBJ1-2; D gene unclear. CDR1 is WSHSY, CDR2 SAAADI, per germline. Deletions cut 8 bases from V and 3 bases from J, with 16 bases between. The CDR3 runs 14 residues. This chain's CDR3 is CASWAGNGDYGYTF. CDR3 DNA sequence: TGCGCCAGCTGGGCGGGGAATGGGGACTATGGCTACACCTTC.

The chain is built from TRBV11-3 and TRBJ2-1; no reliable D call. V was shortened by 4 bases and J by 7 bases, with 11 bases between the two germline ends. Per germline, CDR1 SGHNT and CDR2 YENEEA. The length of the CDR3 is 13 residues. CDR3 DNA: TGTGCCAGCAGCTCCCGGGCCGGGAATGAGCAGTTCTTC. Protein product: CASSSRAGNEQFF.

This sequence joins TRBV18 and TRBJ2-7; D unclear. The V gene lost 2 bases and the J gene lost 5 bases, with 4 bases spanning the gap. CDR1 and CDR2 from the germline V gene are KGHSH and LQKENI. The CDR3 is 11 amino acids. Written as DNA, the CDR3 is TGTGCCAGCTCACCAGACCACGAGCAGTACTTC. Amino acids: CASSPDHEQYF.

The V and J genes are TRBV12-3 or TRBV12-4 and TRBJ1-2; 7 nucleotides align to TRBD1. The J segment lost 8 bases and the V segment lost 3 bases, leaving 3 bases of the junction unmatched. The CDR3 is made up of 12 amino acids. The CDR3 DNA reads as TGTGCCAGCAGTTTCGAGGGGGCCGGCTACACCTTC. Its translation is CASSFEGAGYTF.

V is TRBV4-1 and J is TRBJ1-2, with TRBD1 identical over 8 bases. The CDR3 extends over 15 amino acids. The V gene's germline CDR1 is MGHRA and CDR2 YSYEKL. J gave up 12 bases and V 0 bases, and 12 bases lay outside the gene matches. CDR3 loop: CASSQDSQGARPNTF. The CDR3 DNA reads as TGCGCCAGCAGCCAAGATTCGCAGGGGGCCCGACCTAACACCTTC.

The J gene is TRBJ1-2, the V gene TRBV7-9; 7 nucleotides align to TRBD1. The ends lost 5 bases at V and 8 bases at J; junction bases unmatched: 8. This CDR3 has 13 residues. The germline CDR1 and CDR2 sequences are SEHNR and FQNEAQ (reference sequence). CDR3 residues: CASSATGVQGYTF. Written as DNA, the CDR3 is TGTGCCAGCAGCGCTACAGGGGTTCAAGGCTACACCTTC.

The rearrangement joins TRBV5-6 to TRBJ2-5; 8 nucleotides align to TRBD1. The V gene end was trimmed by 4 bases and the J gene end by 4 bases; junction bases not matched to a gene: 6. The V gene's germline CDR1 is SGHDT and CDR2 YYEEEE. This CDR3 is 14 amino acids long. Here the CDR3 reads CASSRTGIGETQYF. CDR3 nucleotides: TGTGCCAGCAGCCGGACAGGGATTGGAGAGACCCAGTACTTC.

The chain has TRBV6-5 and TRBJ1-5, with 11 bases aligning to TRBD1. With V trimmed by 7 bases and J by 12 bases, 5 bases remained unmatched. The CDR3 has 12 amino acids. CDR1 is MNHEY, CDR2 SVGAGI, per germline. The DNA for the CDR3 is TGTGCCAGCAATTCGGGACAGGGGGTCCAGCATTTT. Its protein product is CASNSGQGVQHF.

V gene TRBV3-1 (or the pseudogene TRBV3-2) combines with J gene TRBJ1-1; 8 positions match TRBD1. CDR1 is LGHDT, CDR2 YNNKEL, per germline (reference sequence). The CDR3 runs 12 residues. Trimming took 10 bases from V and 1 from J; bases not matched to a gene: 2. The CDR3 region is CATGQGNTEAFF. In nucleotides, the CDR3 is TGTGCCACCGGACAGGGGAACACTGAAGCTTTCTTT.

This clone was counted a single time. The V and J genes are TRBV19 and TRBJ1-2; D is undetermined. Trimming took off 10 bases at V and 5 bases at J, with 14 bases between the two ends. This CDR3 is built from 12 residues. Germline loops: CDR1 LNHDA, CDR2 SQIVND (reference sequence). The CDR3 DNA reads as TGTGCCACAGGACTTAAGGTGTATGGCTACACCTTC. Its protein product is CATGLKVYGYTF.

The V call is TRBV5-1, the J call TRBJ1-1; 7 nucleotides align to TRBD1. The CDR3 loop spans 15 amino acids. The trim removed 0 bases at V and 3 bases at J, leaving 5 bases unmatched. Germline-derived CDR1 and CDR2 are SGHRS and YFSETQ. The CDR3 sequence is CASSLGGTDYTEAFF. CDR3 nucleotides: TGCGCCAGCAGCTTGGGGGGGACAGATTACACTGAAGCTTTCTTT.

The V gene is TRBV20-1, the J gene TRBJ2-1, with D tentatively TRBD2 (5 bases). The CDR3 runs 11 residues. Per the germline V gene, CDR1 is DFQATT and CDR2 is SNEGSKA (reference sequence). The ends were cut back, 2 bases at V and 8 bases at J, with 7 bases in the middle. The CDR3 sequence: CSARKGDEQFF. The CDR3 region has the DNA TGCAGTGCTAGAAAGGGAGATGAGCAGTTCTTC.

This chain links TRBV27 with TRBJ1-1, with D tentatively TRBD1 (5 bases). Germline V gives CDR1 MNHEY, CDR2 SMNVEV (reference sequence). There are 14 residues in the CDR3. Trimming stripped 2 bases from V and 0 bases from J, with 7 bases between. The DNA of the CDR3 is TGTGCCAGCAGTTTAGGGGCCTTGAACACTGAAGCTTTCTTT. Its protein is CASSLGALNTEAFF.

The V gene is TRBV29-1, the J gene TRBJ1-1; 8 bases align to TRBD1. Germline-derived CDR1 and CDR2 are SQVTM and ANQGSEA. The length of the CDR3 is 12 residues. V shed 5 bases and J 1 base; nucleotides not matched to a gene: 0. Here the CDR3 reads CSVQGANTEAFF. Written as DNA, the CDR3 is TGCAGCGTTCAGGGGGCGAACACTGAAGCTTTCTTT. Full variable domain (outside the CDR3, taken from reference TRBV29-1 and TRBJ1-1): SAVISQKPSRDICQRGTSLTIQCQVDSQVTMMFWYRQQPGQSLTLIATANQGSEATYESGFVIDKFPISRPNLTFSTLTVSNMSPEDSSIYLCSVQGANTEAFFGQGTRLTVV.